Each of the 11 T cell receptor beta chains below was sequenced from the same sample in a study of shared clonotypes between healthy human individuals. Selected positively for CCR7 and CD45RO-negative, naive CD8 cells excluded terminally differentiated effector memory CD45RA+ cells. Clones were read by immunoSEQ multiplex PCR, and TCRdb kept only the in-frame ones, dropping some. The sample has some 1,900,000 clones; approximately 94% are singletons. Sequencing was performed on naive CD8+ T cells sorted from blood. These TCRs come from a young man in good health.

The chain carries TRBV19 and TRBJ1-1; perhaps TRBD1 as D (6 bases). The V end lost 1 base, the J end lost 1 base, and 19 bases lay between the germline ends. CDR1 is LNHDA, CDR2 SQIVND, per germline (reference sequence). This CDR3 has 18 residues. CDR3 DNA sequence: TGTGCCAGTAGTATAGCACCACAGGGTTGGGGGGCGAACACTGAAGCTTTCTTT. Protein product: CASSIAPQGWGANTEAFF.

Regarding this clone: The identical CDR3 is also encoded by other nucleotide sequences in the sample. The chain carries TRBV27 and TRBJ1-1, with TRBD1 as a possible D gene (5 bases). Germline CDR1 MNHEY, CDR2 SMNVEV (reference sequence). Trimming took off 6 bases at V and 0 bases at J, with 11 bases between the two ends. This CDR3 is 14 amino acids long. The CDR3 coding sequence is TGTGCCAGCAGCCCCGGGACCATGAACACTGAAGCTTTCTTT. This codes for CASSPGTMNTEAFF.

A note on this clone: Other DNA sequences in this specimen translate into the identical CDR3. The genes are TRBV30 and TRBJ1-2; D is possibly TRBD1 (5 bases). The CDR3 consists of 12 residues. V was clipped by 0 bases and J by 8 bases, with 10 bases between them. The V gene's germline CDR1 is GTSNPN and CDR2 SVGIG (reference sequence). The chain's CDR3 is CAWSVWGNGYTF. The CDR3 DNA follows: TGTGCCTGGAGTGTCTGGGGCAACGGCTACACCTTC.

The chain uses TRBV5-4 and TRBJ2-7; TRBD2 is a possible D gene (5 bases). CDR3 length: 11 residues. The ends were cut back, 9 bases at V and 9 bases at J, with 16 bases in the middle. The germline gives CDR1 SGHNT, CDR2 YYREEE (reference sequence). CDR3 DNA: TGTGCCACCACAGACTACGATGGGCAGTACTTC. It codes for CATTDYDGQYF.

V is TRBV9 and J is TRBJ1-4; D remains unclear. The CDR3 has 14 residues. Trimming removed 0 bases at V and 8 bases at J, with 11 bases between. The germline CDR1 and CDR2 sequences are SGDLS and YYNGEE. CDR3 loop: CASSVDDFGEKLFF. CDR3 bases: TGTGCCAGCAGCGTAGACGATTTCGGAGAAAAACTGTTTTTT.

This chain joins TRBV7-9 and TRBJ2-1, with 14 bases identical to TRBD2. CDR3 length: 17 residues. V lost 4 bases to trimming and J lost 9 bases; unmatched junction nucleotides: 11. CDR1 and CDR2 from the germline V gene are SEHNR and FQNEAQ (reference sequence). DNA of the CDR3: TGTGCCAGCAGCTCGCTTACCGGGACTAGCGGGAGAAGTGAGCAGTTCTTC. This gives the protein CASSSLTGTSGRSEQFF.

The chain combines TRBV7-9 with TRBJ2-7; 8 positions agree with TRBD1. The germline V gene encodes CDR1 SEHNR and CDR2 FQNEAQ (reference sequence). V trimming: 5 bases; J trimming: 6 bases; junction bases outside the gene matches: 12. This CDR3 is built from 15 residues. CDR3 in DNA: TGTGCCAGCAGCCTAGGACAGGGATTGGCTCTCGAGCAGTACTTC. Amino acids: CASSLGQGLALEQYF.

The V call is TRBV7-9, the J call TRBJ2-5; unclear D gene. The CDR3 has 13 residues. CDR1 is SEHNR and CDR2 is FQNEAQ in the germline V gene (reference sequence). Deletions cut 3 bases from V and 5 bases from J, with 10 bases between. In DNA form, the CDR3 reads TGTGCCAGCAGCTTTGAGGCCGTGGAGACCCAGTACTTC. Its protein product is CASSFEAVETQYF.

In nucleotides, the CDR3 is TGTGCCAGCCAACTCGGGACAGGGTTGAATCAGCCCCAGCATTTT. This encodes CASQLGTGLNQPQHF. The chain uses TRBV27 and TRBJ1-5; TRBD1 agrees at 9 bases. The CDR3 is 15 amino acids. Germline trimming cut 8 bases from V and 4 bases from J; bases unmatched to any gene: 9. Germline CDR1 and CDR2: MNHEY and SMNVEV (reference sequence).

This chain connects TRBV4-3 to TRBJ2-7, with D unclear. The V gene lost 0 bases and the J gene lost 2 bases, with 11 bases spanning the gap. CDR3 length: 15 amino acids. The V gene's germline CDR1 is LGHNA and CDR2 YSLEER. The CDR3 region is CASSQELDPTYEQYF. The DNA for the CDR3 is TGCGCCAGCAGCCAAGAGTTAGACCCAACCTACGAGCAGTACTTC.

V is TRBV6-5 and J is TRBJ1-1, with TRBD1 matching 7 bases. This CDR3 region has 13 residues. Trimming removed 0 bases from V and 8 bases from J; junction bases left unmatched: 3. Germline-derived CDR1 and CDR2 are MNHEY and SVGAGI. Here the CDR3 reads CASSYSGTVEAFF. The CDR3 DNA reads TGTGCCAGCAGTTACTCGGGGACAGTGGAAGCTTTCTTT.